Presented here are 21 T cell receptor beta chains from one specimen sequenced in a study of T cells in localized non-small cell lung cancer. The assay was immunoSEQ multiplex PCR, and TCRdb's table has in-frame clones only and misses some. The table includes roughly 30,000 clones, 92% detected once. The sequencing here drew on peripheral blood mononuclear cells, taken before any cancer treatment. These TCRs come from a woman between 35 and 70 years old with stage III lung adenocarcinoma.

This chain connects TRBV7-9 to TRBJ1-6; 9 positions match TRBD1. With 3 bases clipped from V and 7 bases from J, the junction kept 1 base outside the gene matches. In germline, CDR1 is SEHNR, CDR2 FQNEAQ (reference sequence). The CDR3 totals 14 residues. CDR3 protein: CASSFTGGNSPLHF. The CDR3 DNA follows: TGTGCCAGCAGCTTTACAGGGGGCAATTCACCCCTCCACTTT. The full variable domain, in which reference TRBV7-9 and TRBJ1-6 provide the parts outside the CDR3, is DTGVSQNPRHKITKRGQNVTFRCDPISEHNRLYWYRQTLGQGPEFLTYFQNEAQLEKSRLLSDRFSAERPKGSFSTLEIQRTEQGDSAMYLCASSFTGGNSPLHFGNGTRLTVT.

The chain couples TRBV4-1 to TRBJ1-3; D unresolved. The germline CDR1 and CDR2 sequences are MGHRA and YSYEKL. CDR3 length: 15 amino acids. V shed 3 bases and J shed 7 bases, with 16 bases lying between them. This CDR3 reads CASSHRIGMGNTIYF. DNA of the CDR3: TGCGCCAGCAGCCACCGAATCGGGATGGGGAACACCATATATTTT.

The rearrangement uses TRBV11-2 and TRBJ1-4, with D maybe TRBD1 (5 bases). The V end was cut by 2 bases, the J end by 3 bases, with 10 bases between. Germline V gene data show CDR1 as SGHAT and CDR2 as FQNNGV. The CDR3 has 15 amino acids. The DNA for the CDR3 is TGTGCCAGCAGCTTAAGGGGTAATGCTAATGAAAAACTGTTTTTT. It specifies CASSLRGNANEKLFF. The entire variable domain, with the rest obtained from reference TRBV11-2 and TRBJ1-4, is as follows: EAGVAQSPRYKIIEKRQSVAFWCNPISGHATLYWYQQILGQGPKLLIQFQNNGVVDDSQLPKDRFSAERLKGVDSTLKIQPAKLEDSAVYLCASSLRGNANEKLFFGSGTQLSVL.

This chain connects TRBV18 to TRBJ2-6; D not resolved. V was pared by 2 bases and J by 0 bases, with 8 bases between. The CDR3 is made up of 16 amino acids. The germline V gene encodes CDR1 KGHSH and CDR2 LQKENI. CDR3 in DNA: TGTGCCAGCTCACCAGGGGTCCGCTCTGGGGCCAACGTCCTGACTTTC. Protein sequence: CASSPGVRSGANVLTF.

The genes are TRBV6-4 and TRBJ2-1, with unresolved D. The CDR3 consists of 11 residues. V gave up 0 bases and J gave up 9 bases, with 3 bases separating them. Looked up from germline, CDR1 is MRHNA and CDR2 is SNTAGT. The CDR3 here is CASSDSGEQFF. In nucleotides, the CDR3 is TGTGCCAGCAGTGACTCCGGTGAGCAGTTCTTC.

This chain joins TRBV4-1 and TRBJ1-6; D is unresolved. CDR3 length: 15 amino acids. V was trimmed by 0 bases and J by 8 bases, leaving 11 bases between them. In germline, CDR1 is MGHRA, CDR2 YSYEKL. This CDR3 reads CASSQEVGRDSPLHF. CDR3 bases: TGCGCCAGCAGCCAAGAGGTCGGCAGAGATTCACCCCTCCACTTT.

The chain uses TRBV7-9 and TRBJ2-5, with D possibly being TRBD2 (7 bases). The germline gives CDR1 SEHNR, CDR2 FQNEAQ (reference sequence). V lost 5 bases and J 1 base, leaving 14 bases between the germline ends. The CDR3 totals 15 residues. The CDR3 nucleotides read TGTGCCAGCAGCGCAAAGGGGGGGACCCAAGAGACCCAGTACTTC. It encodes CASSAKGGTQETQYF.

This clone was detected once. The chain recombines TRBV28 with TRBJ2-1; D remains ambiguous. The CDR3 has 16 residues. Germline V gives CDR1 MDHEN, CDR2 SYDVKM. The V gene lost 5 bases and the J gene lost 0 bases, with 14 bases spanning the gap. CDR3 nucleotide sequence: TGTGCCAGCAGTGCCTCCTGGATTAGCTCCTACAATGAGCAGTTCTTC. Residues: CASSASWISSYNEQFF.

This sequence joins TRBV30 and TRBJ2-3; 13 nucleotides agree with TRBD2. The CDR3 loop spans 16 amino acids. CDR1 and CDR2 from the germline V gene are GTSNPN and SVGIG (reference sequence). J was trimmed by 3 bases and V by 3 bases; bases with no gene match: 6. The CDR3 sequence is CAWRLAGGGQTDTQYF. In nucleotides, the CDR3 is TGTGCCTGGAGACTAGCGGGAGGGGGGCAGACAGATACGCAGTATTTT.

The chain employs TRBV13 and TRBJ1-1, with 10 nucleotides matching TRBD1. Per germline, CDR1 PRHDT and CDR2 FYEKMQ (reference sequence). This CDR3 is 17 amino acids long. The V and J ends lost 3 bases and 7 bases, in that order; junction bases with no gene match: 14. CDR3 sequence (DNA): TGTGCCAGCAGCTTTAGGACAGGGGGTATAAGGTTTGGTGAAGCTTTCTTT. Amino acids: CASSFRTGGIRFGEAFF.

This chain joins TRBV28 and TRBJ2-5; no definite D call. V was shortened by 3 bases and J by 1 base, with 6 bases between the two germline ends. CDR1 and CDR2 (germline): MDHEN, SYDVKM. The CDR3 loop spans 13 amino acids. DNA of the CDR3: TGTGCCAGCAGTTTGAGTACCCAAGAGACCCAGTACTTC. Translated: CASSLSTQETQYF. The whole variable domain, filled in from reference TRBV28 and TRBJ2-5, reads DVKVTQSSRYLVKRTGEKVFLECVQDMDHENMFWYRQDPGLGLRLIYFSYDVKMKEKGDIPEGYSVSREKKERFSLILESASTNQTSMYLCASSLSTQETQYFGPGTRLLVL.

V and J are TRBV9 and TRBJ2-3; D is uncertain. Germline V lookup: CDR1 SGDLS, CDR2 YYNGEE. The CDR3 has 14 amino acids. With 0 bases removed from V and 4 bases from J, the gap between germline ends came to 9 bases. The CDR3 protein is CASSVDLASDTQYF. CDR3 DNA sequence: TGTGCCAGCAGCGTAGACCTGGCTTCAGATACGCAGTATTTT.

The chain couples TRBV5-8 to TRBJ1-6; D ambiguous. The V end was cut by 0 bases, the J end by 10 bases, with 5 bases between. CDR1 is SGHTS, CDR2 YDEGEE, per germline. The CDR3 length is 12 residues. The CDR3 bases are TGTGCCAGCAGCTTGGGCGGATCACCCCTCCACTTT. Its protein product is CASSLGGSPLHF.

This chain connects TRBV5-4 to TRBJ2-4, with D perhaps matching TRBD1 (5 bases). The V gene lost 1 base and the J gene lost 9 bases, with 20 bases spanning the gap. Per the germline V gene, CDR1 is SGHNT and CDR2 is YYREEE (reference sequence). The CDR3 length is 16 residues. CDR3 protein: CASSLKSLGEQSIQYF. CDR3 sequence (DNA): TGTGCCAGCAGCTTGAAATCGCTAGGGGAACAGAGCATTCAGTACTTC. Together with reference TRBV5-4 and TRBJ2-4, the CDR3 gives the full variable domain: ETGVTQSPTHLIKTRGQQVTLRCSSQSGHNTVSWYQQALGQGPQFIFQYYREEENGRGNFPPRFSGLQFPNYSSELNVNALELDDSALYLCASSLKSLGEQSIQYFGAGTRLSVL.

The rearrangement links TRBV2 to TRBJ1-4; 9 positions match TRBD1. Germline CDR1 SNHLY, CDR2 FYNNEI. After removal of 7 bases from V and 7 bases from J, the junction contained 10 bases not matched to a gene. This CDR3 region has 15 residues. CDR3 coding DNA: TGTGCCAGCAACTGGTGGGGACAGGGCGGTGAAAAACTGTTTTTT. Its protein is CASNWWGQGGEKLFF.

The chain is built from TRBV6-1 and TRBJ1-5, with a weak D call TRBD1 (6 bases). The V and J ends lost 2 bases and 1 base respectively, with 12 bases between them. From germline, CDR1 is MNHNS and CDR2 SASEGT. This CDR3 comprises 16 residues. The CDR3 bases are TGTGCCAGCAGTGAAAGGGCAGGGGAAAGCAATCAGCCCCAGCATTTT. Protein sequence: CASSERAGESNQPQHF.

The CDR3 DNA reads as TGCAGCGTTGATCCAGGGATCCAAGAGACCCAGTACTTC. Residues: CSVDPGIQETQYF. V gene TRBV29-1 combines with J gene TRBJ2-5; D is possibly TRBD1 (5 bases). The CDR3 contains 13 residues. The V end lost 3 bases, the J end lost 1 base, and 9 bases lay between the germline ends. Germline CDR1 SQVTM, CDR2 ANQGSEA.

The chain carries TRBV15 and TRBJ1-4, with 7 bases that match TRBD1. The V segment lost 5 bases and the J segment 0 bases; nucleotides outside the gene matches: 3. The CDR3 has 15 residues. The germline V gene has CDR1 LNHNV and CDR2 YYDKDF (reference sequence). The CDR3 protein is CATSGDRATNEKLFF. The CDR3 DNA reads as TGTGCCACCAGCGGCGACAGGGCAACTAATGAAAAACTGTTTTTT. The complete variable domain, with remaining parts taken from reference TRBV15 and TRBJ1-4, reads DAMVIQNPRYQVTQFGKPVTLSCSQTLNHNVMYWYQQKSSQAPKLLFHYYDKDFNNEADTPDNFQSRRPNTSFCFLDIRSPGLGDTAMYLCATSGDRATNEKLFFGSGTQLSVL.

The chain links TRBV5-1 to TRBJ2-1; 9 bases align to TRBD2. V was clipped by 4 bases and J by 5 bases; unmatched bases: 7. This CDR3 is built from 15 residues. Germline CDR1 is SGHRS and CDR2 is YFSETQ. CDR3 loop: CASSPFAGGNNEQFF. The CDR3 nucleotides are TGCGCCAGCAGCCCCTTCGCGGGAGGGAACAATGAGCAGTTCTTC.

V and J are TRBV5-1 and TRBJ2-3; D unresolved. Germline-derived CDR1 and CDR2 are SGHRS and YFSETQ. V dropped 0 bases and J dropped 0 bases, with 8 bases sitting between them. This CDR3 has 15 amino acids. This CDR3 is CASSLESRSTDTQYF. CDR3 DNA: TGCGCCAGCAGCTTGGAATCCCGGAGCACAGATACGCAGTATTTT.

The V and J genes are TRBV10-3 and TRBJ1-2, with 8 bases that match TRBD1. Germline loops: CDR1 ENHRY, CDR2 SYGVKD. The CDR3 spans 17 residues. Germline trimming cut 0 bases from V and 3 bases from J; bases unmatched to any gene: 9. CDR3 sequence: CAISESPSTGAHYGYTF. In nucleotides, the CDR3 is TGTGCCATCAGTGAGTCGCCCTCGACAGGGGCCCACTATGGCTACACCTTC.